Following are 3 T cell receptor beta chains from one sample sequenced in a study of shared clonotypes between healthy human individuals. Here immunoSEQ multiplex PCR was the method, and the copy in TCRdb shows in-frame clones only, minus some. The sample lists more than 2,000,000 clones, approximately 95% occurring once. Source material: naive CD4+ T cells from PBMCs. Subset meaning: CD45RA+ positively selected. The receptors originated from a man between 18 and 29 years old in good health. Some clones in this sample may be carry-over from other donors' samples.

The chain has TRBV28 and TRBJ2-7; TRBD1 or TRBD2 may be the D gene (5 bases each). CDR3 size: 17 residues. V lost 5 bases and J lost 1, with 21 bases in between. Germline V gene data show CDR1 as MDHEN and CDR2 as SYDVKM. CDR3 sequence reads: CASSPRRNPWGSYEQYF. The CDR3 DNA sequence: TGTGCCAGCAGTCCAAGACGAAATCCGTGGGGGTCCTACGAGCAGTACTTC.

The chain recombines TRBV19 with TRBJ2-2; the D gene is possibly TRBD1 (6 bases). The ends were cut back, 5 bases at V and 4 bases at J, with 11 bases in the middle. The CDR3 length is 14 residues. The germline gives CDR1 LNHDA, CDR2 SQIVND (reference sequence). This CDR3 is CASSLGQITGELFF. The CDR3 DNA is TGTGCCAGTAGTCTGGGACAAATCACCGGGGAGCTGTTTTTT.

The rearrangement links TRBV29-1 to TRBJ1-4, with D tentatively TRBD1 (5 bases). The CDR3 is made up of 12 amino acids. V lost 7 bases and J 3 bases, leaving 9 bases between the germline ends. Germline CDR1 reads SQVTM; CDR2 reads ANQGSEA. The CDR3 here is CSATGPNEKLFF. Here the CDR3 DNA reads TGCAGCGCGACGGGACCTAATGAAAAACTGTTTTTT.